This T cell receptor (beta chain) was identified in a study of CD8 T cells in Susac syndrome (dated by TCRdb to 2018 to 2020). Concerning the study at large: The study used repertoire sequencing to test whether antigen drove CD8+ T cell activation and differentiation in Susac syndrome. The investigation overall reported the following: The study acknowledged that relatively few individuals were included in the TCR sequencing and HLA analysis.

RNA was extracted with the RNeasy kit and 0.5 to 1 ug was reverse transcribed using random hexamers. The immunoSEQ multiplex PCR assay, covering 54 Vbeta and 13 Jbeta segments, was used to amplify TCR beta CDR3 regions. Bias from PCR amplification was corrected by using a synthetic template baseline for primer optimization and for computational correction. The study's processing was this. Reads were assigned to V, D and J genes according to IMGT and analyzed in immunoSEQ Analyzer, with only productive sequences retained. Clonality was computed as one minus Shannon entropy normalized by log2 of the number of productive unique sequences. For each patient and control, public and private clones were evaluated within the 100 most prevalent clones. Clones were defined as Susac-specific if absent from the healthy and MS cohorts, from more than 900 published viral clones and from other ImmuneACCESS disease sequences. In TCRdb, the public reads were trimmed at Q25 with fastp and aligned with MiXCR, with productive beta chains retained. One record per CDR3 amino acid sequence lists the most common genes and DNA. The V and J calls reflect TCRdb's pipeline rather than the authors' work. The sample table shows over 200,000 distinct CDR3 sequences, and approximately 95% are seen once. 0.07% to 0.095% of the sample is taken by the ten largest.

With respect to this clonotype: Its antigen is unknown. Base qualities were left out, and no much larger clone turns up one base away.

High-throughput TCR beta sequencing profiled peripheral blood CD8+ and CD4+ T cells from healthy donors, Susac syndrome patients and multiple sclerosis patients. Multiple sclerosis controls were treatment-naive patients with stable or active relapsing-remitting disease fulfilling revised McDonald criteria. CD8+ TEMRA cells were enriched by FACS, while bulk CD8+ and CD4+ T cells were purified by magnetic negative isolation. Blood was collected in EDTA tubes and processed within 24 hours, with PBMCs isolated through density gradient centrifugation. PBMCs destined for TCR sequencing were cryopreserved in liquid nitrogen and later thawed in a 37 °C water bath. Purity of sorted or isolated CD4+, CD8+ and CD8+ TEMRA cells was at least 90%. V is pared back by 0 bases and J by 6 bases, with 7 bases lying between the germline termini. From the cysteine up to the phenylalanine, the CDR3 has a length of 13 residues. The only DNA kept is the CDR3, 39 bases in frame from the first base. The germline V gene yields SGDLS for CDR1 and YYNGEE for CDR2.

Sequencing input: CD4+ T cells from PBMCs. The chain is encoded by TRBV9 joined to TRBJ2-1; no D gene can be assigned with confidence. The sequence was collected from a human donor with multiple sclerosis. The CDR3 in this case is CASSVVAGNEQFF. In nucleotide form, the sequence is TGTGCCAGCAGCGTAGTAGCAGGCAATGAGCAGTTCTTC. The full variable domain, completed from the reference TRBV9 and TRBJ2-1 proteins outside the CDR3, reads DSGVTQTPKHLITATGQRVTLRCSPRSGDLSVYWYQQSLDQGLQFLIQYYNGEERAKGNILERFSAQQFPDLHSELNLSSLELGDSALYFCASSVVAGNEQFFGPGTRLTVL.